This T cell receptor beta chain was identified in a study of cytomegalovirus exposure and HLA in healthy donors. Regarding the study as a whole: Segments of the TCR beta V type were, in most cases, productive about 90% or about 30% of the time in an earlier analysis.

Comments on this clone: Its antigen remains unidentified.

The PCR made use of 60 Vbeta and 13 Jbeta primers. Sequencing was performed with immunoSEQ multiplex PCR; in TCRdb, only in-frame clones are kept and a portion is missing. There are roughly 86,000 clones in the sample; about 66% occur only once, and roughly 21% lies in the top ten. Trimming took 3 bases from V and 3 from J, leaving 20 bases between them. This CDR3 contains 16 residues. Germline lookup yields CDR1 GTSNPN and CDR2 SVGIG (reference sequence). The chain has TRBV30 and TRBJ1-1; no clear D. This TCR was sampled from a woman in her 50s in good health and CMV-seropositive. Source material: PBMCs. The CDR3 coding sequence is TGTGCCTGGAGGGATATTCTGCGGGGAAAGGACACTGAAGCTTTCTTT. This translates into CAWRDILRGKDTEAFF.